The clone carrying this T cell receptor beta chain was seen once. CDR1 is SGHTA and CDR2 is FQGTGA in the germline V gene. Trimming shortened V by 3 bases and J by 0 bases, and 10 bases separated the two germline ends. This CDR3 spans 15 amino acids. Original data processing: Reference gene primers were amplified, and this amplification served to estimate nucleated cell counts. Measured with immunoSEQ multiplex PCR; TCRdb has only the in-frame clones, and not every one. D and trimming were read from the DNA, whereas the V and J calls and clone size are those reported in that table. The sample holds under 130,000 clones; over 75% are singletons and the top ten take approximately 22%. These data are taken from a study of blood T cell repertoires in COVID-19. Turning to the study itself: Nucleic acid was either cDNA or gDNA, and it came from T cells, B-cell-depleted T cells, or PBMCs.

This TCR was recovered from a man between 65 and 80 years old with active or convalescent COVID-19. Sequencing was performed on peripheral blood. The chain links TRBV7-3 to TRBJ2-3, with TRBD2 as a possible D gene (5 bases). CDR3 nucleotides: TGTGCCAGCAGCTTTGCGGGCGGGAGCACAGATACGCAGTATTTT. Amino acids: CASSFAGGSTDTQYF.